These 28 T cell receptor beta chains came from one sample sequenced in a study of response to subunit inactivated influenza vaccine. In TCRdb, the RT-PCR reads were re-called with MiXCR into one record per CDR3 protein. The sample shows 290,000 or so distinct CDR3 sequences, approximately 21% of them seen only once. The sample in question was PBMCs from blood, obtained 21 months after vaccination. The source of these receptors is a man between 45 and 75 years old who received an inactivated influenza vaccine.

This clonotype was seen a few times. The CDR3, as DNA: TGTGCCAGCAGTTCGACAGGGGACAATGAGCAGTTCTTC. Amino acid sequence: CASSSTGDNEQFF. This rearrangement joins TRBV12-3 or TRBV12-4 to TRBJ2-1, with TRBD1 matching 8 bases. V trimming: 4 bases; J trimming: 5 bases; junction bases outside the gene matches: 1. The CDR3 is made up of 13 amino acids.

This clonotype showed up just a few times. The CDR3 loop is CASSFSGSFTDTQYF. In DNA form, the CDR3 reads TGTGCCAGCAGTTTCAGCGGGAGCTTCACAGATACGCAGTATTTT. The chain employs TRBV28 and TRBJ2-3; 8 bases fit TRBD2. The CDR3 consists of 15 residues. J gave up 2 bases and V 3 bases, and 4 bases lay outside the gene matches. Germline V gives CDR1 MDHEN, CDR2 SYDVKM.

This chain connects TRBV7-9 to TRBJ1-1, with a tentative D call TRBD1 (5 bases). From germline, CDR1 is SEHNR and CDR2 FQNEAQ (reference sequence). The CDR3 is 15 amino acids. Trimming left V 2 bases short and J 0 bases short, with 10 bases between. Here the CDR3 DNA reads TGTGCCAGCAGCTTACAACAGGCGATGAACACTGAAGCTTTCTTT. Protein: CASSLQQAMNTEAFF. Full variable domain (rest looked up from reference TRBV7-9 and TRBJ1-1): DTGVSQNPRHKITKRGQNVTFRCDPISEHNRLYWYRQTLGQGPEFLTYFQNEAQLEKSRLLSDRFSAERPKGSFSTLEIQRTEQGDSAMYLCASSLQQAMNTEAFFGQGTRLTVV.

The chain links TRBV12-3 or TRBV12-4 to TRBJ2-1, with 12 bases that match TRBD2. J lost 0 bases, V lost 3 bases, and 3 bases had no gene match. The CDR3 consists of 17 residues. CDR3 bases: TGTGCCAGCAGTTTTGGACTAGCGGGGATCTCCTACAATGAGCAGTTCTTC. It encodes CASSFGLAGISYNEQFF.

CDR3 amino acids: CSARDRVDNEQFF. CDR3 sequence (DNA): TGCAGTGCTAGAGATCGAGTCGACAATGAGCAGTTCTTC. The V gene is TRBV20-1, the J gene TRBJ2-1; D uncertain. V was pared by 0 bases and J by 5 bases, with 8 bases between. Germline V CDR1 and CDR2: DFQATT, SNEGSKA (reference sequence). This CDR3 has 13 residues.

This clonotype showed up just a few times. V gene TRBV9 combines with J gene TRBJ1-2, with 9 bases lining up with TRBD1. Germline CDR1 is SGDLS and CDR2 is YYNGEE. Germline trimming cut 2 bases from V and 6 bases from J; bases unmatched to any gene: 5. This CDR3 is built from 14 residues. The DNA for the CDR3 is TGTGCCAGCAGCGTGGGACAGGGATTGGATGGCTACACCTTC. It codes for CASSVGQGLDGYTF.

The sample holds a few counts of this clonotype. The genes are TRBV11-2 and TRBJ1-1; TRBD1 matches 7 bases. V lost 1 base to trimming and J lost 0 bases; unmatched junction nucleotides: 8. CDR3 length equals 17 residues. Germline loops: CDR1 SGHAT, CDR2 FQNNGV. The CDR3: CASSLGWGQPLNTEAFF. As DNA, the CDR3 is TGTGCCAGCAGCTTAGGGTGGGGACAGCCTCTGAACACTGAAGCTTTCTTT.

This chain links TRBV10-3 with TRBJ1-4, with D hard to call. Trimming cost V 6 bases and J 2 bases, with 7 bases left between them. There are 13 residues in the CDR3. Germline-derived CDR1 and CDR2 are ENHRY and SYGVKD. The DNA for the CDR3 is TGTGCCATCAGCGAAGGGACTAATGAAAAACTGTTTTTT. It translates to CAISEGTNEKLFF.

This clonotype counts as medium-sized (0.01 to 0.1%). This sequence joins TRBV4-1 and TRBJ1-1, with D maybe TRBD1 (6 bases). This CDR3 region has 17 residues. Germline V lookup: CDR1 MGHRA, CDR2 YSYEKL. V was clipped by 1 base and J by 0 bases, with 15 bases between them. Written as DNA, the CDR3 is TGCGCCAGCAGCCAAGTAGGGGGGGGACACCTGAACACTGAAGCTTTCTTT. This encodes CASSQVGGGHLNTEAFF.

In this sample, this clonotype turned up a few times. This chain connects TRBV11-2 to TRBJ2-3; possible D gene TRBD1, 6 bases. V lost 5 bases to trimming and J lost 0 bases, with 21 bases between them. Germline V gene sequence: CDR1 SGHAT, CDR2 FQNNGV. The CDR3 spans 18 residues. This CDR3 reads CASSQGTFSTFSTDTQYF. The CDR3 nucleotides read TGTGCCAGCAGCCAGGGGACGTTTTCGACTTTTAGCACAGATACGCAGTATTTT.

The chain combines TRBV5-1 with TRBJ1-1; possible D gene TRBD1, 6 bases. Deletions cut 0 bases from V and 3 bases from J, with 21 bases between. The CDR3 extends over 18 amino acids. The germline V gene encodes CDR1 SGHRS and CDR2 YFSETQ. Here the CDR3 reads CASSLVLSGAGADTEAFF. DNA for the CDR3: TGCGCCAGCAGCTTGGTGCTCTCCGGGGCAGGGGCGGACACTGAAGCTTTCTTT.

CDR3: CASSSETLASGYTF. The CDR3 DNA reads as TGTGCCAGCAGCTCGGAGACACTCGCCAGTGGCTACACCTTC. The chain uses TRBV7-9 and TRBJ1-2; D remains unclear. CDR3 length: 14 residues. CDR1 and CDR2 from the germline V gene are SEHNR and FQNEAQ (reference sequence). The V end was cut by 4 bases, the J end by 7 bases, with 16 bases between.

This clonotype was observed a few times. The rearrangement links TRBV6-2 or TRBV6-3 to TRBJ2-1; 9 nucleotides match TRBD2. Germline loops: CDR1 MNHEY, CDR2 SVGEGT. The CDR3 spans 17 residues. J was trimmed by 0 bases and V by 2 bases; bases with no gene match: 5. CDR3 sequence: CASSYPLAGYSYNEQFF. In DNA form, the CDR3 reads TGTGCCAGCAGTTACCCGCTAGCGGGATACTCCTACAATGAGCAGTTCTTC.

The gene calls are TRBV7-2 and TRBJ1-2; D is unresolved. Germline V lookup: CDR1 SGHTA, CDR2 FQGNSA. The germline V and J ends were trimmed by 2 bases and 7 bases, with 17 bases remaining between them. The CDR3 loop spans 15 amino acids. CDR3 region: CASSLPEGGVIGYTF. Written as DNA, the CDR3 is TGTGCCAGCAGCTTACCCGAGGGCGGGGTCATTGGCTACACCTTC. Drawing the rest from reference TRBV7-2 and TRBJ1-2, the complete variable domain is GAGVSQSPSNKVTEKGKDVELRCDPISGHTALYWYRQSLGQGLEFLIYFQGNSAPDKSGLPSDRFSAERTGGSVSTLTIQRTQQEDSAVYLCASSLPEGGVIGYTFGSGTRLTVV.

This clonotype was counted many times. The chain links TRBV4-2 to TRBJ1-1; D is uncertain. Germline CDR1 is LGHNA and CDR2 is YNFKEQ. The CDR3 consists of 15 residues. V was clipped by 0 bases and J by 4 bases, with 12 bases between them. In DNA, the CDR3 is TGTGCCAGCAGCCAAGATCAGCGCTCGGTCACTGAAGCTTTCTTT. Amino acid sequence: CASSQDQRSVTEAFF.

The chain combines TRBV25-1 with TRBJ1-5, with D possibly matching TRBD1 (5 bases). The CDR3 totals 15 residues. V dropped 1 base and J dropped 5 bases, with 12 bases sitting between them. Germline-derived CDR1 and CDR2 are MGHDK and SYGVNS. This chain's CDR3 is CASSELGGSDQPQHF. The CDR3 DNA is TGTGCCAGCAGTGAATTGGGGGGATCGGATCAGCCCCAGCATTTT.

This clonotype was picked up a small number of times. This sequence joins TRBV18 and TRBJ1-4; 9 positions match TRBD1. Germline assignment: CDR1 KGHSH and CDR2 LQKENI. CDR3 length equals 14 residues. J lost 10 bases, V lost 0 bases, and 3 bases had no gene match. The CDR3 region is CASSPPPGQGKLFF. The CDR3 nucleotides are TGTGCCAGCTCACCACCGCCGGGACAGGGAAAACTGTTTTTT.

A few counts support this clonotype. This chain uses TRBV7-6 with TRBJ2-3; D uncertain. The CDR3 is 12 amino acids. Per the germline V gene, CDR1 is SGHVS and CDR2 is FNYEAQ. V lost 4 bases to trimming and J lost 6 bases, with 8 bases between them. The CDR3 protein is CASSSVGDTQYF. CDR3 nucleotide sequence: TGTGCCAGCAGCTCCGTCGGGGATACGCAGTATTTT.

The genes are TRBV20-1 and TRBJ2-1; TRBD2 matches 9 bases. Germline values: CDR1 DFQATT, CDR2 SNEGSKA (reference sequence). The CDR3 is 14 residues long. Trimming took 5 bases from V and 8 from J; bases not matched to a gene: 10. The DNA for the CDR3 is TGCAGTGCTGTTAGCGGGAGTATAAGTGATGAGCAGTTCTTC. Translated: CSAVSGSISDEQFF.

The V and J genes are TRBV7-9 and TRBJ2-5; D not resolved. V was pared by 2 bases and J by 2 bases, with 6 bases between. CDR3 length: 13 residues. Germline V gene sequence: CDR1 SEHNR, CDR2 FQNEAQ (reference sequence). CDR3 sequence (DNA): TGTGCCAGCAGCTTAACCCGGCAAGAGACCCAGTACTTC. The encoded protein is CASSLTRQETQYF.

The rearrangement uses TRBV27 and TRBJ1-1, with D tentatively TRBD1 (6 bases). V gave up 6 bases and J gave up 4 bases, with 15 bases separating them. The CDR3 loop spans 14 amino acids. The germline V gene encodes CDR1 MNHEY and CDR2 SMNVEV (reference sequence). The DNA for the CDR3 is TGTGCCAGCAGAATTCACTCAGGGGCCACTGAAGCTTTCTTT. This codes for CASRIHSGATEAFF.

This clonotype was observed a handful of times. The chain links TRBV11-2 to TRBJ1-2; the match to TRBD1 covers 10 bases. The V gene end was trimmed by 5 bases and the J gene end by 5 bases; junction bases not matched to a gene: 11. The CDR3 sequence is 16 residues long. CDR1 SGHAT and CDR2 FQNNGV come from the germline V gene. CDR3 sequence: CASSLSLGTGVYGYTF. The CDR3 bases are TGTGCCAGCAGCCTTTCCCTCGGGACAGGGGTATATGGCTACACCTTC.

This clonotype was observed a handful of times. The CDR3 sequence: CSAYPGQTYEQYF. CDR3 sequence (DNA): TGCAGTGCTTACCCGGGACAGACCTACGAGCAGTACTTC. The rearrangement joins TRBV20-1 to TRBJ2-7; 7 nucleotides agree with TRBD1. The CDR3 covers 13 residues. The V gene end was trimmed by 5 bases and the J gene end by 2 bases; junction bases not matched to a gene: 6. CDR1 and CDR2 (germline): DFQATT, SNEGSKA (reference sequence).

This clonotype has just a few counts. The rearrangement links TRBV6-5 to TRBJ1-1; a weak D match, TRBD1 (5 bases). The CDR3 is made up of 14 amino acids. V shed 4 bases and J shed 0 bases, with 9 bases lying between them. CDR1 and CDR2 from the germline V gene are MNHEY and SVGAGI. The CDR3: CASSSRGLNTEAFF. CDR3 bases: TGTGCCAGCAGTTCCCGGGGCTTGAACACTGAAGCTTTCTTT.

This clonotype was observed a handful of times. The CDR3 loop is CSARQAGANVLTF. CDR3 coding DNA: TGCAGTGCACGACAGGCTGGGGCCAACGTCCTGACTTTC. The J gene is TRBJ2-6, the V gene TRBV20-1, with D perhaps matching TRBD1 (6 bases). The germline gives CDR1 DFQATT, CDR2 SNEGSKA (reference sequence). The V end lost 6 bases, the J end lost 2 bases, and 8 bases lay between the germline ends. The CDR3 totals 13 residues.

This chain uses TRBV6-2 or TRBV6-3 with TRBJ2-1, with D hard to call. This CDR3 region has 16 residues. Trimming shortened V by 2 bases and J by 0 bases, and 11 bases separated the two germline ends. Germline V gene data show CDR1 as MNHEY and CDR2 as SVGEGT. In DNA, the CDR3 is TGTGCCAGCAGTTACATATTCGATCGCTCCTACAATGAGCAGTTCTTC. Translation: CASSYIFDRSYNEQFF.

The chain has TRBV20-1 and TRBJ2-4, with unresolved D. Trimming removed 5 bases from V and 8 bases from J, with 13 bases in between. CDR1 and CDR2 from the germline V gene are DFQATT and SNEGSKA (reference sequence). The CDR3 consists of 12 residues. DNA of the CDR3: TGCAGTGCTCAGGATAGCCGAGACATTCAGTACTTC. Its protein product is CSAQDSRDIQYF.

The V call is TRBV2, the J call TRBJ1-2; 8 bases are a match to TRBD1. The CDR3 is made up of 14 amino acids. J was trimmed by 7 bases and V by 4 bases; bases with no gene match: 8. The germline V gene has CDR1 SNHLY and CDR2 FYNNEI. The CDR3 loop is CASSVTGDISGYTF. Here the CDR3 DNA reads TGTGCCAGCAGTGTGACAGGGGATATCTCTGGCTACACCTTC.